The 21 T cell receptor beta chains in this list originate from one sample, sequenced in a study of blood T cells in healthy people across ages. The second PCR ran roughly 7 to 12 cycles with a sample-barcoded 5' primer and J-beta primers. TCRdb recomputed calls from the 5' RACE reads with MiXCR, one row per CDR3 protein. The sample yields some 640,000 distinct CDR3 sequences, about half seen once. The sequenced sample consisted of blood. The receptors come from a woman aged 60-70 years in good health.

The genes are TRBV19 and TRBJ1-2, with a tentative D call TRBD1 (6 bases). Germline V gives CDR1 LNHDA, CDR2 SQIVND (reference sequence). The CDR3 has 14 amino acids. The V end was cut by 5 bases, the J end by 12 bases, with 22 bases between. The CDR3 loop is CASSYRDTRRGDTF. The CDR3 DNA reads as TGTGCCAGTAGTTACCGGGACACCCGGCGGGGAGACACCTTC.

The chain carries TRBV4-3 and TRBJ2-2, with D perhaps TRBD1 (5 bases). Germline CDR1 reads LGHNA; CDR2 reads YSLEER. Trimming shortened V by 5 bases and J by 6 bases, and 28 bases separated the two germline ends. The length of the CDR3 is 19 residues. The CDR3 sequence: CASSDLPLVRPSRAGELFF. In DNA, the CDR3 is TGCGCCAGCAGCGATCTCCCGCTAGTCCGGCCAAGCAGGGCCGGGGAGCTGTTTTTT.

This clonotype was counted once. CDR3 bases: TGTGCCTGGAGTAAGGGCGGCAGTGCCTACGAGCAGTACTTC. Amino acid sequence: CAWSKGGSAYEQYF. V and J are TRBV30 and TRBJ2-7, with unresolved D. The V gene's germline CDR1 is GTSNPN and CDR2 SVGIG (reference sequence). There are 14 residues in the CDR3. V was clipped by 2 bases and J by 2 bases, with 13 bases between them.

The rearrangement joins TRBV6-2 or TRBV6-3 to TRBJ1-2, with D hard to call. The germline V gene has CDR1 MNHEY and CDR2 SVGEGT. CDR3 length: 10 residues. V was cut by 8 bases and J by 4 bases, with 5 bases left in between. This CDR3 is CASGTYGYTF. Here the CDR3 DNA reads TGTGCCAGCGGTACCTATGGCTACACCTTC.

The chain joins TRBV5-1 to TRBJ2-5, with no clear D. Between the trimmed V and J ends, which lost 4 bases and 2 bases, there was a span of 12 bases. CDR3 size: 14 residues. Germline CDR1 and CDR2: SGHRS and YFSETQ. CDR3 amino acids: CASSRAVSQETQYF. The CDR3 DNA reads TGCGCCAGCAGCCGTGCGGTCTCGCAAGAGACCCAGTACTTC. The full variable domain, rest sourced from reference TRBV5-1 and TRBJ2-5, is KAGVTQTPRYLIKTRGQQVTLSCSPISGHRSVSWYQQTPGQGLQFLFEYFSETQRNKGNFPGRFSGRQFSNSRSEMNVSTLELGDSALYLCASSRAVSQETQYFGPGTRLLVL.

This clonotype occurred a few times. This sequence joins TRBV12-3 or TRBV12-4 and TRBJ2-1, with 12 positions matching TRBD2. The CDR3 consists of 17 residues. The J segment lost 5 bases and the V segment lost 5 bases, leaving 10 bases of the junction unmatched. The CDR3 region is CASSTTSGRSKNNEQFF. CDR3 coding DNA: TGTGCCAGCAGTACGACTAGCGGGAGATCGAAAAACAATGAGCAGTTCTTC.

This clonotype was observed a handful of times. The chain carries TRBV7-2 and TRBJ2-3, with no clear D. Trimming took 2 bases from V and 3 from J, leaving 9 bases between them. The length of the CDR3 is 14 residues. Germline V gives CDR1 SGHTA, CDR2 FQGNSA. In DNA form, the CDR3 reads TGTGCCAGCAGCTTACAACTTAGGACAGATACGCAGTATTTT. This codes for CASSLQLRTDTQYF.

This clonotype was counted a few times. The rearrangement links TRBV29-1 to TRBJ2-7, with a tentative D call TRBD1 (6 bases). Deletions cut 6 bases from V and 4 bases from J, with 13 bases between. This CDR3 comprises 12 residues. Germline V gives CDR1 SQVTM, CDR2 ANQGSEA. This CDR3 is CSVVLRGYEQYF. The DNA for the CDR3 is TGCAGCGTCGTGCTCAGGGGTTACGAGCAGTACTTC.

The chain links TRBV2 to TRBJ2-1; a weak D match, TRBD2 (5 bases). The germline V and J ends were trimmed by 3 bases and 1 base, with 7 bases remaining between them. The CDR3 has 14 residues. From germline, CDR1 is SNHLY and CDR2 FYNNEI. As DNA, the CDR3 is TGTGCCAGCAGTGAGAGGGTTTCCTACAATGAGCAGTTCTTC. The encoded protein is CASSERVSYNEQFF.

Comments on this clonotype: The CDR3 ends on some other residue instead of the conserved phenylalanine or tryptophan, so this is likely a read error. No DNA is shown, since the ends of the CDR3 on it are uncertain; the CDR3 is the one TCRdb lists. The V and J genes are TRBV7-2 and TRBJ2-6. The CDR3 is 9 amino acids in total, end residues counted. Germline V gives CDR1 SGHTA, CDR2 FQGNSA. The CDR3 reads CASSTHRTS.

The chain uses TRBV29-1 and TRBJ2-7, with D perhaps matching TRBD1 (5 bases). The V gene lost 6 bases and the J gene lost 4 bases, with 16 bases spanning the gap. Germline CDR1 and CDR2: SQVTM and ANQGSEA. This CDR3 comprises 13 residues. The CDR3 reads CSVRAVSNYEQYF. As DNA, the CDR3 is TGCAGCGTCAGGGCCGTGTCCAATTACGAGCAGTACTTC.

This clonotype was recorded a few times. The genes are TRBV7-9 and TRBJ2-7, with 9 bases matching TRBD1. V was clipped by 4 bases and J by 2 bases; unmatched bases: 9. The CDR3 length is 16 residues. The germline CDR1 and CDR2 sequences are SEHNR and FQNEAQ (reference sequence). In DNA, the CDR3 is TGTGCCAGCAGCTCCTACAGGGGGCAGCGGACCTACGAGCAGTACTTC. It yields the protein CASSSYRGQRTYEQYF.

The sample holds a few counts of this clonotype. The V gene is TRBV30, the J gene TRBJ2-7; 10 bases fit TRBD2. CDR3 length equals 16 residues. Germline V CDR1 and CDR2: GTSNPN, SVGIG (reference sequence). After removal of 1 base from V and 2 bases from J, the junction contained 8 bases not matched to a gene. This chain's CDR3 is CAWSGSGRALTYEQYF. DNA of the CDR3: TGTGCCTGGAGTGGAAGCGGGAGGGCCCTAACCTACGAGCAGTACTTC.

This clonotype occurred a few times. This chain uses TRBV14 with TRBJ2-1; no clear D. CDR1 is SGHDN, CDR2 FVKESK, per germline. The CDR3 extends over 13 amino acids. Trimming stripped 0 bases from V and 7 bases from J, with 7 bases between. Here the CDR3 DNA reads TGTGCCAGCAGCCAAGATTGGATGAATGAGCAGTTCTTC. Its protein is CASSQDWMNEQFF.

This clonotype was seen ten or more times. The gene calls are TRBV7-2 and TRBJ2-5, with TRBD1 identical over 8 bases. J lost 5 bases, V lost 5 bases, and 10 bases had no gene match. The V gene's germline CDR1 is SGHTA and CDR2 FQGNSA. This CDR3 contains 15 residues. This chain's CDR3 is CASSARTGPEETQYF. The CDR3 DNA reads TGTGCCAGCAGCGCCAGGACAGGGCCTGAGGAGACCCAGTACTTC.

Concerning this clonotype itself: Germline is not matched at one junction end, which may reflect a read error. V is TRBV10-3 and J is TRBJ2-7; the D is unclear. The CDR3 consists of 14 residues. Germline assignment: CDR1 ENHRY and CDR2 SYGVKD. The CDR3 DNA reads TGTGCCATCAGGGAGTCGAGAGAATCCTACGAGCAGTACTTC. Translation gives CAIRESRESYEQYF.

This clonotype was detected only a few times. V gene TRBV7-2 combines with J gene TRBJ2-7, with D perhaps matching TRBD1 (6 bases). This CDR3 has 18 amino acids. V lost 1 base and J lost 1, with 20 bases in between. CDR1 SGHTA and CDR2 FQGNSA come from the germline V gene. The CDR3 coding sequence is TGTGCCAGCAGCTTAGACGACCCCGGGACATCCGTTTCCTACGAGCAGTACTTC. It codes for CASSLDDPGTSVSYEQYF.

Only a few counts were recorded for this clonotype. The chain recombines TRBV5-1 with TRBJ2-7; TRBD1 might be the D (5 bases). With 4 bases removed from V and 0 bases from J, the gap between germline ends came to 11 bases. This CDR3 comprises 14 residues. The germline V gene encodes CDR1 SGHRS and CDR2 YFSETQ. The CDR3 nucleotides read TGCGCCAGCAGCCTACAGGAGAGCTCCTACGAGCAGTACTTC. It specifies CASSLQESSYEQYF. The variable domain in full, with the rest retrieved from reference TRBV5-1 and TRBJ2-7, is KAGVTQTPRYLIKTRGQQVTLSCSPISGHRSVSWYQQTPGQGLQFLFEYFSETQRNKGNFPGRFSGRQFSNSRSEMNVSTLELGDSALYLCASSLQESSYEQYFGPGTRLTVT.

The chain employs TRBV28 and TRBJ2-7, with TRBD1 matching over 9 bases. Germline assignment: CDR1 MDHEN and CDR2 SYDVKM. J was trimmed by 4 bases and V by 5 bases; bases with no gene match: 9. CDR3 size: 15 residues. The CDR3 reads CASSDSDRGGYEQYF. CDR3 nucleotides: TGTGCCAGCAGTGACTCGGACAGGGGAGGATACGAGCAGTACTTC.

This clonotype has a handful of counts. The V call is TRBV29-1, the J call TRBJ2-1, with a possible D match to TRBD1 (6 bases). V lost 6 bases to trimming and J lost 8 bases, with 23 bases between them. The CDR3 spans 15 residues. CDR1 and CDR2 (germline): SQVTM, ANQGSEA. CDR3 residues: CSVEDSLQGRDEQFF. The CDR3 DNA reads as TGCAGCGTCGAGGATAGTCTACAGGGTCGCGATGAGCAGTTCTTC.

The CDR3 reads CASSLEVKAGVHEQYF. Written as DNA, the CDR3 is TGTGCCAGCAGTTTAGAGGTTAAAGCGGGAGTCCACGAGCAGTACTTC. This chain links TRBV28 with TRBJ2-5; 8 nucleotides line up with TRBD2. The tail of the sequence fits TRBJ2-7 better, so the J call may be wrong. This CDR3 has 16 residues. Germline values: CDR1 MDHEN, CDR2 SYDVKM.